This TCR beta chain was sequenced in a study of control samples from healthy donors and cancer patients. Data came from immunoSEQ multiplex PCR; TCRdb stores just in-frame clones and leaves some out. The sample includes around 170,000 clones, about 86% of them seen just once. The TCR sequence derives from a woman aged 30 to 39 in good health. The material sequenced was blood.

The CDR3: CASSLAAPSYEQYF. The CDR3, as DNA: TGTGCCAGCAGCTTGGCGGCCCCTTCCTACGAGCAGTACTTC. The chain couples TRBV5-6 to TRBJ2-7; D remains unclear. The CDR3 has 14 amino acids. Trimming left V 0 bases short and J 1 base short, with 8 bases between. Looked up from germline, CDR1 is SGHDT and CDR2 is YYEEEE.